This T cell receptor (beta chain) was recorded in a study of glioma-infiltrating T cells. The CDR3 covers 16 residues. Trimming pared 5 bases from V and 4 bases from J, leaving 20 bases between. Germline CDR1 is SGHNT and CDR2 is YENEEA. The iRepertoire nested amplicon-rescue multiplex PCR amplified TCR alpha and beta CDR3s from RNA. Tissue mRNA or PBMC total RNA, roughly 100-400 ng, went into one-step reverse transcription and amplification. TCRdb processed the multiplex PCR reads anew with MiXCR; each CDR3 protein has one entry. This sample has approximately 130,000 distinct CDR3 sequences, with around a quarter found just once. Study results and caveats: Non-neoplastic patients had below-expected tissue-blood divergence, while all gliomas exceeded expectation. Only very few CDR3 sequences appeared in both tissue and blood.

Only a few counts were recorded for this clonotype. Its antigen is as yet unknown. The sample comprised glioma tissue, nonneoplastic brain tissue, or PBMCs (not recorded which). The source is a human donor with low-grade glioma or glioblastoma, undergoing nonglioma brain surgery, or in good health (not recorded which). V and J are TRBV11-3 and TRBJ1-2; D might be TRBD1 (5 bases). The CDR3 loop reads CASSPGTGARTYGYTF. The CDR3 DNA follows: TGTGCCAGCAGCCCTGGGACGGGCGCGCGGACCTATGGCTACACCTTC.